The 20 T cell receptor beta chains below were found in one sample sequenced in a study of spatial heterogeneity in lung cancer. Stated time point: sample taken at primary tumor resection. Unsorted samples of tumor, nontumor lung or frozen PBMC had their whole RNA sequenced. Via MiXCR, TCRdb re-called the 5' RACE reads, giving one row per CDR3 protein. Among roughly 50,000 distinct CDR3 sequences listed, 7.5% to 9% were seen once. The source was PBMCs, collected at surgery. All receptors come from a female donor with early-stage non-small cell lung cancer.

CDR3 amino acids: CASSQDLWTGEETQYF. CDR3 nucleotides: TGTGCCAGCAGCCAAGACTTATGGACAGGTGAAGAGACCCAGTACTTC. The chain links TRBV3-1 to TRBJ2-5; 7 nucleotides line up with TRBD1. With V trimmed by 0 bases and J by 3 bases, 7 bases remained unmatched. CDR3 length: 16 amino acids. Germline assignment: CDR1 LGHDT and CDR2 YNNKEL (reference sequence).

This chain connects TRBV19 to TRBJ1-5, with 9 bases matching TRBD1. V lost 5 bases and J lost 3; bases outside the gene matches: 5. The CDR3 covers 15 residues. Germline V gene data show CDR1 as LNHDA and CDR2 as SQIVND (reference sequence). CDR3 nucleotide sequence: TGTGCCAGTAGTGTTACACAGGGGGCCAATCAGCCCCAGCATTTT. Its translation is CASSVTQGANQPQHF.

This clonotype occurred a few times. The chain carries TRBV7-9 and TRBJ2-7; the match to TRBD1 covers 10 bases. Germline V lookup: CDR1 SEHNR, CDR2 FQNEAQ (reference sequence). J gave up 3 bases and V 5 bases, and 4 bases lay outside the gene matches. This CDR3 comprises 14 residues. For the CDR3, the DNA is TGTGCCAGCAGCCCTCGGACAGGGGGCTACGAGCAGTACTTC. It is translated as CASSPRTGGYEQYF.

The chain uses TRBV18 and TRBJ2-2; D call uncertain. Germline loops: CDR1 KGHSH, CDR2 LQKENI. The CDR3 covers 16 residues. The germline V and J ends were trimmed by 3 bases and 0 bases, with 11 bases remaining between them. CDR3 DNA sequence: TGTGCCAGCTCACCGGCCCAAATATCGAACACCGGGGAGCTGTTTTTT. Protein product: CASSPAQISNTGELFF.

This clonotype was seen only a few times. V gene TRBV5-1 combines with J gene TRBJ2-3; a possible D gene is TRBD2 (7 bases). The germline V gene encodes CDR1 SGHRS and CDR2 YFSETQ. Trimming took off 4 bases at V and 3 bases at J, with 15 bases between the two ends. The length of the CDR3 is 15 residues. CDR3 bases: TGCGCCAGCAGCGAAGGGGGGGTTTTGACAGATACGCAGTATTTT. Encoded protein: CASSEGGVLTDTQYF.

Comment on this clonotype: This may arise from a read error, as a much more abundant clone is one base away. This rearrangement joins TRBV20-1 to TRBJ1-2; the D is unclear. Trimming left V 0 bases short and J 6 bases short, with 14 bases between. Germline lookup yields CDR1 DFQATT and CDR2 SNEGSKA (reference sequence). The CDR3 has 14 amino acids. For the CDR3, the DNA is TGCAGTGCTAGAGATGTAACAGCCGGTGATGGCTACACCTTC. Protein: CSARDVTAGDGYTF.

This clonotype was observed at least ten times. V gene TRBV13 combines with J gene TRBJ2-1; D possibly corresponds to TRBD1 (5 bases). The CDR3 is made up of 13 amino acids. Germline CDR1 is PRHDT and CDR2 is FYEKMQ (reference sequence). V shed 5 bases and J shed 8 bases, with 13 bases lying between them. CDR3 region: CASSQGTYDEQFF. DNA for the CDR3: TGTGCCAGCAGCCAGGGAACTTATGATGAGCAGTTCTTC.

This clonotype has just a few counts. The chain couples TRBV29-1 to TRBJ1-1; D uncertain. This CDR3 spans 15 amino acids. Germline CDR1 reads SQVTM; CDR2 reads ANQGSEA. V lost 2 bases to trimming and J lost 0 bases, with 13 bases between them. Here the CDR3 reads CSVESDYRLNTEAFF. In nucleotides, the CDR3 is TGCAGCGTTGAATCCGACTATCGATTGAACACTGAAGCTTTCTTT.

This clonotype has at least ten counts. The chain employs TRBV5-4 and TRBJ1-1; 11 bases are shared with TRBD1. V was pared by 4 bases and J by 4 bases, with 9 bases of the junction left unmatched. Germline V gene lookup returns CDR1 SGHNT and CDR2 YYREEE (reference sequence). The CDR3 contains 16 residues. CDR3 sequence reads: CASSVPGQGVATEAFF. The DNA for the CDR3 is TGTGCCAGCAGCGTCCCGGGACAGGGGGTAGCCACTGAAGCTTTCTTT.

This clonotype ranks as medium-sized (0.01 to 0.1%). This chain uses TRBV5-1 with TRBJ2-3; D unclear. The CDR3 runs 13 residues. V shed 6 bases and J shed 6 bases, with 14 bases lying between them. Germline assignment: CDR1 SGHRS and CDR2 YFSETQ. CDR3 loop: CASKEPGVDTQYF. The CDR3 DNA reads as TGCGCCAGCAAGGAGCCCGGAGTGGATACGCAGTATTTT.

The chain combines TRBV11-2 with TRBJ2-5, with a tentative D call TRBD1 (6 bases). The germline V and J ends were trimmed by 0 bases and 12 bases, with 20 bases remaining between them. This CDR3 is built from 15 residues. CDR1 and CDR2 from the germline V gene are SGHAT and FQNNGV. The DNA for the CDR3 is TGTGCCAGCAGCTTAGATCCAGGGGAGAGGGGATTCGAGTACTTC. It encodes CASSLDPGERGFEYF.

This clonotype appeared many times. The CDR3 loop is CASSIIPGETQYF. The CDR3 nucleotides read TGTGCCAGTAGTATCATCCCGGGTGAGACCCAGTACTTC. The chain employs TRBV19 and TRBJ2-5; D is uncertain. V was trimmed by 3 bases and J by 5 bases, leaving 10 bases between them. The CDR3 loop spans 13 amino acids. The germline CDR1 and CDR2 sequences are LNHDA and SQIVND (reference sequence).

This clonotype was seen more than once but under ten times. The V and J genes are TRBV24-1 and TRBJ2-5; TRBD2 is a possible D gene (6 bases). The V end was cut by 2 bases, the J end by 4 bases, with 13 bases between. Per germline, CDR1 KGHDR and CDR2 SFDVKD. CDR3 length: 15 residues. The DNA of the CDR3 is TGTGCCACCAGTGATTCTCGGGGGAGTGGAGAGACCCAGTACTTC. Translated, it gives CATSDSRGSGETQYF.

Ten or more counts support this clonotype. The CDR3 loop reads CSARGPSDSRDTQYF. The CDR3 DNA follows: TGCAGTGCTAGAGGCCCTAGCGATAGTAGGGATACGCAGTATTTT. The rearrangement joins TRBV20-1 to TRBJ2-3; a weak D match, TRBD2 (6 bases). Germline V gene sequence: CDR1 DFQATT, CDR2 SNEGSKA (reference sequence). The CDR3 covers 15 residues. V shed 1 base and J shed 6 bases, with 17 bases lying between them.

Ten or more counts support this clonotype. The chain links TRBV7-8 to TRBJ1-1; 8 bases fit TRBD1. Losses at the gene ends were 4 bases for V and 3 bases for J; bases not matched to a gene: 19. The CDR3 loop spans 19 amino acids. Per germline, CDR1 SGHVS and CDR2 FQNEAQ. The CDR3 coding sequence is TGTGCCAGCAGCTACATGCCCGCCGGGACAGGCCGAGCGTACACTGAAGCTTTCTTT. It codes for CASSYMPAGTGRAYTEAFF.

The sample holds many counts of this clonotype. V is TRBV27 and J is TRBJ1-5, with D uncertain. The ends were cut back, 4 bases at V and 0 bases at J, with 13 bases in the middle. CDR1 is MNHEY and CDR2 is SMNVEV in the germline V gene (reference sequence). This CDR3 is built from 16 residues. The DNA of the CDR3 is TGTGCCAGCAGTTCGGAGGGCCCCTATAGCAATCAGCCCCAGCATTTT. Residues: CASSSEGPYSNQPQHF.

This chain uses TRBV7-9 with TRBJ2-7; 8 bases agree with TRBD1. The CDR3 length is 14 residues. Germline V gene lookup returns CDR1 SEHNR and CDR2 FQNEAQ (reference sequence). Unmatched junction bases numbered 9, after V lost 5 bases and J lost 6 bases. The CDR3 bases are TGTGCCAGCAGCGACACCGGGACAGGTGTCGAGCAGTACTTC. It specifies CASSDTGTGVEQYF. Supplemented by reference TRBV7-9 and TRBJ2-7, the full variable domain reads DTGVSQNPRHKITKRGQNVTFRCDPISEHNRLYWYRQTLGQGPEFLTYFQNEAQLEKSRLLSDRFSAERPKGSFSTLEIQRTEQGDSAMYLCASSDTGTGVEQYFGPGTRLTVT.

This clonotype has only a few counts. The rearrangement joins TRBV21-1 to TRBJ1-1; the table calls TRBD1, which could not be checked here. TRBV21-1 is given as a pseudogene. There are 16 residues in the CDR3. The CDR3 loop reads CASSTGRAGGASEAFF. CDR3 coding DNA: TGTGCCAGCAGCACGGGGAGGGCAGGGGGCGCGTCCGAAGCTTTCTTT.

J is TRBJ2-6 and V is TRBV18; TRBD2 aligns across 9 bases. With 1 base clipped from V and 0 bases from J, the junction kept 19 bases outside the gene matches. The length of the CDR3 is 23 residues. In germline, CDR1 is KGHSH, CDR2 LQKENI. The CDR3 nucleotides read TGTGCCAGCTCACCACTCATCCCGTGGCCTCGAGCGGGGGGACGCTCTGGGGCCAACGTCCTGACTTTC. This sequence encodes CASSPLIPWPRAGGRSGANVLTF.

This clonotype was seen a handful of times. The chain employs TRBV6-5 and TRBJ1-6; 9 bases line up with TRBD1. The CDR3 totals 17 residues. J was trimmed by 6 bases and V by 2 bases; bases with no gene match: 8. Germline lookup yields CDR1 MNHEY and CDR2 SVGAGI. The CDR3 protein is CASSYPQDRGVNSPLHF. The CDR3 DNA is TGTGCCAGCAGTTACCCGCAAGACAGGGGGGTTAATTCACCCCTCCACTTT.